The 24 T cell receptor beta chains below come from one sample, sequenced in a study of T cells in Graves' hyperthyroidism and ophthalmopathy. Amplification of TCR beta CDR3 regions used RNA as the template. With the HTBI primer set, the TCR CDR3 went through a first round of RT-PCR. TCRdb ran MiXCR on the multiplex PCR reads and lists one entry per CDR3 protein. The sample lists approximately 610,000 distinct CDR3 sequences, approximately 15% occurring once. The material sequenced was blood. Every receptor here comes from a young woman with Graves' hyperthyroidism.

This clonotype has only a few counts. V usage is TRBV10-1 and J usage is TRBJ2-2; D is unresolved. This CDR3 contains 14 residues. V was clipped by 2 bases and J by 4 bases, with 8 bases between them. The germline V gene encodes CDR1 WNHNN and CDR2 SYGVQD (reference sequence). The DNA of the CDR3 is TGCGCCAGCAGTGAGCCCTCCGCCACCGGGGAGCTGTTTTTT. Protein sequence: CASSEPSATGELFF.

The chain uses TRBV30 and TRBJ1-1; TRBD1 aligns across 7 bases. Unmatched junction bases numbered 10, after V lost 4 bases and J lost 8 bases. The CDR3 totals 13 residues. CDR1 GTSNPN and CDR2 SVGIG come from the germline V gene (reference sequence). The DNA for the CDR3 is TGTGCCTGGACCCTTGGGGGCAGGGGGGAAGCTTTCTTT. Protein sequence: CAWTLGGRGEAFF.

The chain recombines TRBV4-2 with TRBJ2-7; 11 bases fit TRBD2. Germline CDR1 is LGHNA and CDR2 is YNFKEQ. The CDR3 has 16 residues. With V trimmed by 4 bases and J by 4 bases, 9 bases remained unmatched. CDR3 in DNA: TGTGCCAGCAGCCCGAGTACTAGCGGGAGTTTGTACGAGCAGTACTTC. This encodes CASSPSTSGSLYEQYF.

This clonotype was counted at least ten times. The V and J genes are TRBV6-2 or TRBV6-3 and TRBJ2-7, with D maybe TRBD1 (5 bases). The CDR3 runs 11 residues. Trimming shortened V by 5 bases and J by 5 bases, and 7 bases separated the two germline ends. Germline lookup yields CDR1 MNHEY and CDR2 SVGEGT. As DNA, the CDR3 is TGTGCCAGCAGTGAGACAGACGAGCAGTACTTC. It encodes CASSETDEQYF.

In its sample, this clonotype was seen many times. V gene TRBV18 combines with J gene TRBJ2-4; TRBD1 matches at 10 bases. J lost 8 bases, V lost 3 bases, and 1 base had no gene match. This CDR3 comprises 13 residues. In germline, CDR1 is KGHSH, CDR2 LQKENI. The chain's CDR3 is CASSPGTGDIQYF. The CDR3 nucleotides are TGTGCCAGCTCACCCGGGACAGGGGACATTCAGTACTTC.

Details on this clonotype: With a much larger clone just one base away, this may be a read error. The rearrangement joins TRBV12-3 or TRBV12-4 to TRBJ2-5, with TRBD2 matching 14 bases. With V trimmed by 3 bases and J by 2 bases, 11 bases remained unmatched. CDR3 size: 19 residues. CDR3 in DNA: TGTGCCAGCAGTTTCTTGTTTGGGACTAGCGGGAGTGTGCAAGAGACCCAGTACTTC. This translates into CASSFLFGTSGSVQETQYF.

The J gene is TRBJ2-7, the V gene TRBV12-3 or TRBV12-4; no definite D call. The V and J ends lost 3 bases and 0 bases respectively, with 3 bases between them. The CDR3 consists of 12 residues. This chain's CDR3 is CASSFYSYEQYF. As DNA, the CDR3 is TGTGCCAGCAGTTTTTACTCCTACGAGCAGTACTTC.

This clonotype was observed a few times. The gene calls are TRBV4-3 and TRBJ1-6; TRBD1 is a possible D gene (5 bases). V was trimmed by 3 bases and J by 5 bases, leaving 8 bases between them. This CDR3 contains 14 residues. Germline CDR1 LGHNA, CDR2 YSLEER. The DNA of the CDR3 is TGCGCCAGCAGCCAGGGACCGAATAATTCACCCCTCCACTTT. Translated, it gives CASSQGPNNSPLHF.

CDR3 residues: CASSLGQGITYEQYF. The CDR3 bases are TGTGCCAGCAGCCTCGGACAGGGGATTACCTACGAGCAGTACTTC. The chain carries TRBV11-3 and TRBJ2-7; TRBD1 matches at 9 bases. CDR3 size: 15 residues. CDR1 and CDR2 (germline): SGHNT, YENEEA. The V and J ends lost 5 bases and 2 bases, in that order; junction bases with no gene match: 7.

This clonotype has just a few counts. V usage is TRBV7-9 and J usage is TRBJ2-2; unclear D gene. Germline loops: CDR1 SEHNR, CDR2 FQNEAQ (reference sequence). The V gene lost 5 bases and the J gene lost 6 bases, with 7 bases spanning the gap. This CDR3 has 12 residues. The CDR3 sequence is CASSLSPGELFF. CDR3 nucleotide sequence: TGTGCCAGCAGCCTCTCCCCCGGGGAGCTGTTTTTT.

The J gene is TRBJ2-7, the V gene TRBV15; 10 bases are shared with TRBD1. There are 14 residues in the CDR3. Per germline, CDR1 LNHNV and CDR2 YYDKDF (reference sequence). Trimming cost V 3 bases and J 5 bases; bases outside gene matches: 4. The CDR3 loop reads CATSSLTGGNEQYF. In nucleotides, the CDR3 is TGTGCCACCAGCAGCTTGACAGGGGGCAACGAGCAGTACTTC. The full variable domain, its missing parts supplied by reference TRBV15 and TRBJ2-7, is DAMVIQNPRYQVTQFGKPVTLSCSQTLNHNVMYWYQQKSSQAPKLLFHYYDKDFNNEADTPDNFQSRRPNTSFCFLDIRSPGLGDTAMYLCATSSLTGGNEQYFGPGTRLTVT.

The chain joins TRBV4-3 to TRBJ1-3; D is undetermined. V was shortened by 0 bases and J by 2 bases, with 8 bases between the two germline ends. The CDR3 loop spans 15 amino acids. The germline CDR1 and CDR2 sequences are LGHNA and YSLEER. The CDR3 protein is CASSQDSGAGNTIYF. The DNA for the CDR3 is TGCGCCAGCAGCCAAGATTCAGGAGCTGGAAACACCATATATTTT.

This sequence joins TRBV7-9 and TRBJ2-1; D not certain. V was shortened by 0 bases and J by 9 bases, with 12 bases between the two germline ends. CDR1 and CDR2 from the germline V gene are SEHNR and FQNEAQ (reference sequence). The CDR3 totals 14 residues. CDR3: CASSLAFSQVEQFF. The CDR3 region has the DNA TGTGCCAGCAGCTTAGCGTTCAGCCAGGTTGAGCAGTTCTTC.

The table lists this clonotype with many counts. The chain uses TRBV2 and TRBJ2-3; the match to TRBD2 covers 16 bases. This CDR3 has 20 residues. Trimming took 2 bases from V and 1 from J; bases not matched to a gene: 9. Germline lookup yields CDR1 SNHLY and CDR2 FYNNEI. CDR3 sequence reads: CASSEPGTSGGGKGTDTQYF. Written as DNA, the CDR3 is TGTGCCAGCAGTGAACCCGGGACTAGCGGGGGGGGTAAAGGCACAGATACGCAGTATTTT.

The chain employs TRBV9 and TRBJ1-1; D remains unclear. Germline V gene lookup returns CDR1 SGDLS and CDR2 YYNGEE. The CDR3 has 17 amino acids. V was shortened by 3 bases and J by 5 bases, with 23 bases between the two germline ends. The CDR3 sequence is CASSAHNPGPLGTEAFF. CDR3 coding DNA: TGTGCCAGCAGCGCTCATAATCCGGGTCCCCTGGGGACTGAAGCTTTCTTT.

This clonotype was observed a handful of times. V gene TRBV30 combines with J gene TRBJ1-6; D uncertain. Germline V gene sequence: CDR1 GTSNPN, CDR2 SVGIG (reference sequence). This CDR3 has 13 amino acids. V was pared by 4 bases and J by 0 bases, with 4 bases between. CDR3 nucleotide sequence: TGTGCCTGGACGGTCTCCTATAATTCACCCCTCCACTTT. It translates to CAWTVSYNSPLHF.

This clonotype was counted at least ten times. The V call is TRBV20-1, the J call TRBJ2-1; the match to TRBD1 covers 11 bases. This CDR3 comprises 15 residues. The germline V gene has CDR1 DFQATT and CDR2 SNEGSKA (reference sequence). V lost 4 bases and J lost 9; bases outside the gene matches: 11. As DNA, the CDR3 is TGCAGTGCTATAGGGGAGGACAGGGGGCTTGGTGAGCAGTTCTTC. Translated, it gives CSAIGEDRGLGEQFF.

At least ten counts were recorded for this clonotype. The J gene is TRBJ1-5, the V gene TRBV12-3 or TRBV12-4; a possible D gene is TRBD1 (6 bases). Trimming cost V 6 bases and J 3 bases, with 12 bases left between them. The CDR3 is 14 amino acids. The CDR3 coding sequence is TGTGCCAGCAGCCCTACAGGGTTCAATCAGCCCCAGCATTTT. This gives the protein CASSPTGFNQPQHF.

V usage is TRBV6-2 or TRBV6-3 and J usage is TRBJ2-1; 8 bases are shared with TRBD2. CDR1 is MNHEY and CDR2 is SVGEGT in the germline V gene. The CDR3 extends over 15 amino acids. V lost 6 bases, J lost 2 bases, and 6 bases stayed unmatched. The CDR3 sequence: CASRLAGSTYNEQFF. CDR3 nucleotide sequence: TGTGCCAGCAGATTAGCGGGGTCGACCTACAATGAGCAGTTCTTC.

This clonotype was detected ten times or more. The chain combines TRBV28 with TRBJ2-1; D is unclear. With 4 bases removed from V and 5 bases from J, the gap between germline ends came to 9 bases. From germline, CDR1 is MDHEN and CDR2 SYDVKM. The CDR3 is 13 residues long. CDR3 amino acids: CASSSRRNNEQFF. In DNA, the CDR3 is TGTGCCAGCAGTTCTCGGAGAAACAATGAGCAGTTCTTC.

This clonotype was seen ten or more times. This chain uses TRBV20-1 with TRBJ2-3; 11 bases fit TRBD2. CDR3 size: 17 residues. V lost 0 bases to trimming and J lost 7 bases; unmatched junction nucleotides: 12. Germline V lookup: CDR1 DFQATT, CDR2 SNEGSKA (reference sequence). The CDR3 nucleotides read TGCAGTGCTAGAGATTCCCAAGCTAGCGGGGGGCCACATACGCAGTATTTT. Its translation is CSARDSQASGGPHTQYF.

There are many counts of this clonotype. The chain combines TRBV7-2 with TRBJ2-2; 13 nucleotides match TRBD2. CDR1 SGHTA and CDR2 FQGNSA come from the germline V gene. The CDR3 runs 15 residues. Unmatched junction bases numbered 3, after V lost 6 bases and J lost 5 bases. The chain's CDR3 is CASSTSGRVTGELFF. CDR3 coding DNA: TGTGCCAGCAGTACTAGCGGGAGGGTTACCGGGGAGCTGTTTTTT.

As for this clonotype: A much larger clone sits a single nucleotide away, making a read error possible. V usage is TRBV4-2 and J usage is TRBJ2-3, with 8 bases lining up with TRBD2. Unmatched junction bases numbered 12, after V lost 1 base and J lost 0 bases. The CDR3 has 19 residues. CDR1 is LGHNA and CDR2 is YNFKEQ in the germline V gene. The chain's CDR3 is CASSQAGASGWASTDTQYF. The DNA of the CDR3 is TGTGCCAGCAGCCAAGCGGGGGCTAGCGGGTGGGCTAGCACAGATACGCAGTATTTT.

This clonotype came up a few times. The J gene is TRBJ2-2, the V gene TRBV10-1, with 9 bases lining up with TRBD1. CDR1 and CDR2 (germline): WNHNN, SYGVQD (reference sequence). There are 17 residues in the CDR3. The ends lost 5 bases at V and 5 bases at J; junction bases unmatched: 12. The CDR3 DNA sequence: TGCGCCAGCAGTCCCGGGACAGGGATGACGGTAACCGGGGAGCTGTTTTTT. It is translated as CASSPGTGMTVTGELFF.